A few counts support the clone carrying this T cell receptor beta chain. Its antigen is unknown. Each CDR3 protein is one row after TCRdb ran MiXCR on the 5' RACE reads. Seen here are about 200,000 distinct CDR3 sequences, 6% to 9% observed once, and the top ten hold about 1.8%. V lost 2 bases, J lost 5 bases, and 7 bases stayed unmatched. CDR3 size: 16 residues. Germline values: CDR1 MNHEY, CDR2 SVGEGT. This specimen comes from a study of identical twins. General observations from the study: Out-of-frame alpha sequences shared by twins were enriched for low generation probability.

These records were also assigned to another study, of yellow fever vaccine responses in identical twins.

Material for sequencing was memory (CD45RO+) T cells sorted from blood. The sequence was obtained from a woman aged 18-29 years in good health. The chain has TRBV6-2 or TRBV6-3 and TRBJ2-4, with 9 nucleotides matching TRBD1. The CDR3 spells CASSYPIQGAENIQYF. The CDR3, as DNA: TGTGCCAGCAGTTACCCGATACAGGGGGCAGAAAACATTCAGTACTTC.